The rows below give T cell receptor beta chains drawn from one sample of a study of T cells after yellow fever vaccination. One entry per CDR3 protein results from TCRdb running MiXCR on the 5' RACE reads. The sample shows approximately 61,000 distinct CDR3 sequences, approximately 7% of them seen only once. The specimen comprised CD8+ T cells sorted from PBMCs, sampled on the day of the first yellow fever vaccination. The receptor set was obtained from a man between 18 and 29 years old who received the YFV17D yellow fever vaccine. Both conserved end residues are part of each CDR3. D genes are given only for firm matches.

d_gene: NA; len: 17; v_gene: TRBV4-1; CDR3aa: CASSQVDARVGTGELFF
d_gene: TRBD1; len: 16; v_gene: TRBV7-9; CDR3aa: CASSLAGQGQIYGYTF
d_gene: TRBD1; len: 18; v_gene: TRBV5-4; CDR3aa: CASSLSPGTVVWTYEQYF
d_gene: TRBD2; len: 16; v_gene: TRBV13; CDR3aa: CASSQTTGLGYNEQFF
d_gene: NA; len: 14; v_gene: TRBV4-3; CDR3aa: CASSQDLGGYEQYF
d_gene: NA; len: 14; v_gene: TRBV7-9; CDR3aa: CASSLSRSTDTQYF
d_gene: NA; len: 16; v_gene: TRBV9; CDR3aa: CASSPLIASSRNEQYF
d_gene: NA; len: 13; v_gene: TRBV5-1; CDR3aa: CASRDTREDTQYF
d_gene: NA; len: 13; v_gene: TRBV19; CDR3aa: CASMARVGDTQYF
d_gene: NA; len: 14; v_gene: TRBV12-3/TRBV12-4; CDR3aa: CASSFLGSNQPQHF
d_gene: NA; len: 14; v_gene: TRBV4-2; CDR3aa: CASSQVPPQEEAFF
d_gene: NA; len: 14; v_gene: TRBV19; CDR3aa: CASTAKGYNSPLHF
d_gene: NA; len: 16; v_gene: TRBV7-9; CDR3aa: CASSPPDASSYNEQFF
d_gene: TRBD2; len: 14; v_gene: TRBV12-3/TRBV12-4; CDR3aa: CASTPGGGADTQYF
d_gene: NA; len: 12; v_gene: TRBV29-1; CDR3aa: CSATPQGNEQFF
d_gene: TRBD1; len: 15; v_gene: TRBV25-1; CDR3aa: CASSESRMTGHGYTF
d_gene: NA; len: 14; v_gene: TRBV19; CDR3aa: CASSLKALFQPQHF
d_gene: TRBD1; len: 14; v_gene: TRBV5-5; CDR3aa: CASSFDRGLYEQYF
d_gene: NA; len: 14; v_gene: TRBV20-1; CDR3aa: CSARDLPGNQPQHF
d_gene: NA; len: 16; v_gene: TRBV7-9; CDR3aa: CASSSDIDRRSETQYF
d_gene: TRBD1; len: 15; v_gene: TRBV12-3/TRBV12-4; CDR3aa: CASSRDRGANYGHTF
d_gene: NA; len: 14; v_gene: TRBV27; CDR3aa: CASGSRDMNTEAFF
d_gene: NA; len: 14; v_gene: TRBV5-1; CDR3aa: CASSYIPEGQPQHF
d_gene: NA; len: 15; v_gene: TRBV12-3/TRBV12-4; CDR3aa: CASSFLGGSGDIQYF
d_gene: NA; len: 15; v_gene: TRBV24-1; CDR3aa: CATSDSRGNQETQYF
d_gene: NA; len: 12; v_gene: TRBV6-2/TRBV6-3; CDR3aa: CASSYFDYGYTF
d_gene: NA; len: 15; v_gene: TRBV12-3/TRBV12-4; CDR3aa: CASSLGGTVNQPQHF